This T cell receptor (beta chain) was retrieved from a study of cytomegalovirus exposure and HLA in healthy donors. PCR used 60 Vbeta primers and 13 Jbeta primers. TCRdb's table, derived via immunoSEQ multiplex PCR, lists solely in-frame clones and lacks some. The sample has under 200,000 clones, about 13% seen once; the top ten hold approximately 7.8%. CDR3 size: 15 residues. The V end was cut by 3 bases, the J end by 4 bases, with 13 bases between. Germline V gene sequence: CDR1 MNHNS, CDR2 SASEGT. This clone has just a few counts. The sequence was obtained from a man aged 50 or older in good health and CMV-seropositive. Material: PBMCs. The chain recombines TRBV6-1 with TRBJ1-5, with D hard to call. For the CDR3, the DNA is TGTGCCAGCAGTGACCTGATGAGCGGGAATCAGCCCCAGCATTTT. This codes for CASSDLMSGNQPQHF.